These 28 T cell receptor beta chains share one sample of origin, sequenced in a study of immune characterization of retroperitoneal liposarcoma (dated by TCRdb to between 2019 and 2020). Libraries were prepared through PCR. Sequencer: NextSeq 500. TCRdb passed the public sequencing reads through fastp at Q25 and MiXCR, retaining productive beta sequences. Each entry is one CDR3 protein sequence, shown with its most common DNA and genes. Present in this sample are some 10,000 distinct CDR3 sequences, roughly a third of which were seen just once. Under 30% of the sample comes from the top ten. What was sequenced was tumor tissue. The receptors derive from a male donor with retroperitoneal liposarcoma.

Of note for this clonotype: One junction end does not reproduce the germline sequence, and a read error may be involved. CDR3 DNA sequence: TGTGCCAGCATCTCCATGGGACAGTACAATGAGCAGTTCTTT. Translating gives CASISMGQYNEQFF. The chain couples TRBV27 to TRBJ2-1; 7 bases are shared with TRBD1. Germline V CDR1 and CDR2: MNHEY, SMNVEV (reference sequence). The CDR3 is 14 residues long.

V is TRBV12-5 and J is TRBJ2-1; no clear D gene. V was trimmed by 9 bases and J by 10 bases, leaving 19 bases between them. The CDR3 is made up of 13 amino acids. Germline CDR1 and CDR2: LGHNT and FRNRAP. The CDR3 reads CASALGSSYEQFF. DNA of the CDR3: TGTGCTAGCGCCCTAGGCAGCTCCTACGAGCAGTTCTTC.

This clonotype was seen just once. The rearrangement joins TRBV6-1 to TRBJ1-2; 8 positions agree with TRBD1. Germline-derived CDR1 and CDR2 are MNHNS and SASEGT. V was clipped by 5 bases and J by 8 bases; unmatched bases: 4. The CDR3 is made up of 12 amino acids. The chain's CDR3 is CASSYSGGGYTF. The CDR3 DNA follows: TGTGCCAGCAGTTATTCAGGGGGCGGCTACACCTTC.

The rearrangement links TRBV6-4 to TRBJ2-3; 8 bases align to TRBD1. Germline loops: CDR1 MRHNA, CDR2 SNTAGT. Trimming at V came to 6 bases and at J to 3 bases, leaving 5 bases not matched to a gene. The CDR3 length is 14 residues. CDR3 protein: CASSGQGGTDTQYF. The DNA of the CDR3 is TGTGCCAGCAGCGGACAGGGTGGGACAGATACGCAGTATTTT.

The sample holds a few counts of this clonotype. This chain joins TRBV12-3 or TRBV12-4 and TRBJ2-1; possibly TRBD2 for D (6 bases). V dropped 6 bases and J dropped 10 bases, with 13 bases sitting between them. There are 12 residues in the CDR3. The CDR3 region is CASRVAAREQFF. CDR3 nucleotides: TGTGCCAGCAGGGTAGCGGCGAGGGAGCAGTTCTTC.

The V gene is TRBV18, the J gene TRBJ2-1; TRBD1 agrees at 7 bases. The CDR3 is made up of 15 amino acids. In germline, CDR1 is KGHSH, CDR2 LQKENI. The V and J ends lost 0 bases and 4 bases, in that order; junction bases with no gene match: 3. CDR3: CASSPPGTAYNEQFF. In DNA, the CDR3 is TGTGCCAGCTCACCACCCGGGACAGCTTACAATGAGCAGTTCTTC.

This clonotype was picked up many times. This chain connects TRBV7-3 to TRBJ2-1, with TRBD1 matching over 8 bases. CDR1 SGHTA and CDR2 FQGTGA come from the germline V gene. Trimming at V came to 5 bases and at J to 10 bases, leaving 16 bases not matched to a gene. The CDR3 has 16 residues. The CDR3, as DNA: TGTGCCAGCAGCCCTAACCGGCATGGACAGGGTCGCGAGCAGTTCTTC. Translation: CASSPNRHGQGREQFF.

In its sample, this clonotype was seen a few times. The V call is TRBV7-9, the J call TRBJ2-1; the match to TRBD2 covers 7 bases. Germline V gene sequence: CDR1 SEHNR, CDR2 FQNEAQ (reference sequence). V lost 6 bases to trimming and J lost 13 bases; unmatched junction nucleotides: 15. The CDR3 covers 14 residues. The CDR3 DNA sequence: TGTGCCAGCAGTCAGTGGGAGGGCCGCGGGACCCAGTTCTTC. As protein: CASSQWEGRGTQFF.

A remark on this clonotype: A single base separates this from a much larger clone, so it may be a read error. V is TRBV6-1 and J is TRBJ2-1; D call uncertain. The end of the DNA aligns better with TRBJ2-7, so the J call may be wrong. The CDR3 extends over 15 amino acids. Per the germline V gene, CDR1 is MNHNS and CDR2 is SASEGT. CDR3 loop: CASSAYAVLYNKQYF. The CDR3 DNA follows: TGTGCCAGCAGTGCCTATGCGGTACTCTACAATAAGCAGTACTTC.

The V and J genes are TRBV27 and TRBJ1-2; D perhaps matches TRBD1 (5 bases). The V and J ends lost 8 bases and 4 bases respectively, with 14 bases between them. Germline V gene lookup returns CDR1 MNHEY and CDR2 SMNVEV (reference sequence). This CDR3 spans 13 amino acids. For the CDR3, the DNA is TGTGCCAGCTCACTTTCGACAGTCTATGGCTACACCTTC. Residues: CASSLSTVYGYTF.

V usage is TRBV25-1 and J usage is TRBJ2-1, with 10 nucleotides matching TRBD2. This CDR3 spans 19 amino acids. Germline V gene data show CDR1 as MGHDK and CDR2 as SYGVNS. The J segment lost 0 bases and the V segment lost 3 bases, leaving 11 bases of the junction unmatched. The CDR3 DNA reads TGTGCCAGCAGTGACAGGACCGGACTAGCGGTTAGCTCCTACAATGAGCAGTTCTTC. It is translated as CASSDRTGLAVSSYNEQFF.

This clonotype turned up a few times. This chain links TRBV10-2 with TRBJ2-5, with unresolved D. Trimming cost V 3 bases and J 3 bases, with 2 bases left between them. This CDR3 comprises 11 residues. CDR1 WSHSY and CDR2 SAAADI come from the germline V gene. The CDR3 bases are TGCGCCAGCAGTGAAAAAGAGACCCAGTACTTC. Its translation is CASSEKETQYF.

V is TRBV7-2 and J is TRBJ1-2; possible D gene TRBD1, 5 bases. From germline, CDR1 is SGHTA and CDR2 FQGNSA. V was clipped by 4 bases and J by 5 bases, with 8 bases between them. The length of the CDR3 is 12 residues. The CDR3 here is CASSSQGYGYTF. CDR3 DNA sequence: TGTGCCAGCAGCTCCCAGGGTTATGGCTACACCTTC.

This chain connects TRBV6-1 to TRBJ2-3; 8 nucleotides line up with TRBD2. Germline trimming cut 10 bases from V and 1 base from J; bases unmatched to any gene: 13. This CDR3 comprises 16 residues. Germline CDR1 reads MNHNS; CDR2 reads SASEGT. The DNA of the CDR3 is TGTGCCACCCAGAGGGACGGGGGGGCTGGCACAGATACGCAGTATTTT. Translated: CATQRDGGAGTDTQYF.

The CDR3 reads CASSFSTGSSYEQFF. The CDR3 bases are TGTGCCAGCAGCTTTTCGACAGGGAGCTCCTACGAGCAGTTCTTC. The gene calls are TRBV11-2 and TRBJ2-1, with 7 bases lining up with TRBD1. Germline CDR1 is SGHAT and CDR2 is FQNNGV. J lost 10 bases, V lost 3 bases, and 12 bases had no gene match. This CDR3 is built from 15 residues. Supplemented by reference TRBV11-2 and TRBJ2-1, the full variable domain reads EAGVAQSPRYKIIEKRQSVAFWCNPISGHATLYWYQQILGQGPKLLIQFQNNGVVDDSQLPKDRFSAERLKGVDSTLKIQPAKLEDSAVYLCASSFSTGSSYEQFFGPGTRLTVL.

The chain is built from TRBV10-2 and TRBJ2-5; D may be TRBD2 (6 bases). The DNA end is more similar to TRBJ2-7, so the J call may be wrong. The germline gives CDR1 WSHSY, CDR2 SAAADI. The CDR3 extends over 14 amino acids. CDR3 amino acids: CASTEDYPSYEQYF. The CDR3 nucleotides are TGCGCCAGCACCGAGGACTACCCCTCCTACGAGCAGTACTTC.

This clonotype was found a few times. The rearrangement joins TRBV25-1 to TRBJ2-1; D may correspond to TRBD1 or TRBD2 (6 bases each). Trimming shortened V by 1 base and J by 0 bases, and 10 bases separated the two germline ends. This CDR3 has 16 residues. Looked up from germline, CDR1 is MGHDK and CDR2 is SYGVNS. The CDR3: CASSEFKGGSYNEQFF. The CDR3 bases are TGTGCCAGCAGTGAATTTAAGGGGGGCTCCTACAATGAGCAGTTCTTC.

A few counts support this clonotype. The rearrangement joins TRBV7-8 to TRBJ2-1; perhaps TRBD1 as D (6 bases). Trimming pared 5 bases from V and 4 bases from J, leaving 9 bases between. Germline lookup yields CDR1 SGHVS and CDR2 FQNEAQ. The CDR3 sequence is 13 residues long. In DNA form, the CDR3 reads TGTGCCAGCAGCCAGGGGACATACAATGAGCAGTTCTTC. It specifies CASSQGTYNEQFF.

Comment on this clonotype: Likely a read error: the CDR3 ends without its conserved phenylalanine or tryptophan. It is unclear where the CDR3 begins or ends on the DNA, so no DNA is shown, and the CDR3 is as TCRdb lists it. V gene TRBV7-2 combines with J gene TRBJ2-1. The germline gives CDR1 SGHTA, CDR2 FQGNSA. The CDR3 has 9 amino acids, counting both end residues. The CDR3 here is CASSLGIQL.

This clonotype is large within its sample. The chain couples TRBV6-5 to TRBJ2-2; D gene unclear. The CDR3 runs to 19 residues. The germline CDR1 and CDR2 sequences are MNHEY and SVGAGI. V lost 1 base, J lost 4 bases, and 22 bases lay in between. The CDR3 spells CASSYFASASGPPTGELFF. CDR3 DNA: TGTGCCAGCAGTTACTTCGCGTCGGCGTCCGGCCCACCCACCGGGGAGCTGTTTTTT.

This clonotype was counted ten times or more. The V gene is TRBV10-3, the J gene TRBJ2-3, with 9 bases that match TRBD2. Germline CDR1 ENHRY, CDR2 SYGVKD. The CDR3 spans 13 residues. Germline trimming cut 10 bases from V and 3 bases from J; bases unmatched to any gene: 5. This chain's CDR3 is CATKGLATDTQYF. The CDR3 DNA follows: TGTGCCACCAAAGGACTAGCGACAGATACGCAGTATTTT.

On this clonotype: A read error is possible here, since a much larger clone lies one base away. V is TRBV6-1 and J is TRBJ2-6, with 9 bases lining up with TRBD1. Germline lookup yields CDR1 MNHNS and CDR2 SASEGT. The CDR3 totals 17 residues. In nucleotides, the CDR3 is TGTGCCAGCACCCTGACAGGGGGTACTTCTGAGGCCAACGTCCTGACTTTC. The encoded protein is CASTLTGGTSEANVLTF.

This clonotype was picked up one time. This sequence joins TRBV6-1 and TRBJ1-5; D possibly corresponds to TRBD1 (6 bases). The length of the CDR3 is 14 residues. Trimming cost V 4 bases and J 5 bases, with 12 bases left between them. The germline gives CDR1 MNHNS, CDR2 SASEGT. The CDR3 coding sequence is TGTGCCAGCAGTGTCCAGGGGTTGGATCAGCCCCAGCATTTT. Translating it yields CASSVQGLDQPQHF.

By frequency in the sample, this clonotype is medium-sized. V gene TRBV6-1 combines with J gene TRBJ2-1; no reliable D call. Trimming stripped 5 bases from V and 10 bases from J, with 18 bases between. Germline V gene sequence: CDR1 MNHNS, CDR2 SASEGT. This CDR3 is 14 amino acids long. The CDR3 DNA sequence: TGTGCCAGCAGTCCACGGAGTCCACCCTACGAGCAGTTCTTC. It encodes CASSPRSPPYEQFF.

This clonotype has just a few counts. This sequence joins TRBV12-3 or TRBV12-4 and TRBJ2-1, with TRBD1 matching over 8 bases. The DNA end lines up better with TRBJ2-7; the J call may be wrong. The CDR3 spans 16 residues. The CDR3 here is CASSPTSYQGASEQYF. The CDR3 bases are TGTGCCAGCAGTCCCACCTCTTATCAGGGGGCCAGCGAGCAGTACTTC.

The chain links TRBV27 to TRBJ2-6; D remains unclear. In germline, CDR1 is MNHEY, CDR2 SMNVEV (reference sequence). V lost 2 bases to trimming and J lost 3 bases, with 2 bases between them. The length of the CDR3 is 13 residues. CDR3 DNA: TGTGCCAGCAGTTTAAGTGGGGCCAACGTCCTGACTTTC. Translating it yields CASSLSGANVLTF.

The genes are TRBV10-1 and TRBJ2-5; possibly TRBD1 for D (6 bases). Looked up from germline, CDR1 is WNHNN and CDR2 is SYGVQD (reference sequence). The CDR3 has 13 residues. Trimming stripped 3 bases from V and 4 bases from J, with 9 bases between. The CDR3 DNA sequence: TGCGCCAGCAGTGAAGGGGGAGTAGAGACCCAGTACTTC. It codes for CASSEGGVETQYF.

This clonotype has a handful of counts. The V and J genes are TRBV6-5 and TRBJ2-1; D possibly corresponds to TRBD1 (5 bases). V gave up 6 bases and J gave up 13 bases, with 16 bases separating them. The germline V gene encodes CDR1 MNHEY and CDR2 SVGAGI. There are 12 residues in the CDR3. The CDR3: CASRQDQETQFF. CDR3 DNA: TGTGCCAGCAGACAGGACCAAGAGACCCAGTTCTTC.